The 18 T cell receptor beta chains presented below share a single source sample, sequenced in a study of cytomegalovirus exposure and HLA in healthy donors. Primers for the PCR totalled 60 Vbeta and 13 Jbeta. Data came from immunoSEQ multiplex PCR; TCRdb stores just in-frame clones and leaves some out. The table lists 120,000 to 150,000 clones. The sample taken for sequencing was PBMCs. The receptors shown here come from a middle-aged man in good health and CMV-seronegative.

The chain combines TRBV9 with TRBJ1-2; TRBD1 matches at 9 bases. V lost 6 bases, J lost 7 bases, and 7 bases stayed unmatched. Per germline, CDR1 SGDLS and CDR2 YYNGEE. The CDR3 length is 13 residues. The CDR3, as DNA: TGTGCCAGCAAGAGCACAGGGGGCGCTGGCTACACCTTC. It encodes CASKSTGGAGYTF.

The chain combines TRBV6-6 with TRBJ1-5; D may be TRBD1 (5 bases). Germline lookup yields CDR1 MNHNY and CDR2 SVGAGI (reference sequence). The V end lost 5 bases, the J end lost 5 bases, and 13 bases lay between the germline ends. The CDR3 covers 14 residues. The CDR3 DNA reads TGTGCCAGCAGTACCGGGACTATGGATCAGCCCCAGCATTTT. Its translation is CASSTGTMDQPQHF.

V gene TRBV5-1 combines with J gene TRBJ1-2; TRBD1 might be the D (5 bases). Trimming took off 0 bases at V and 5 bases at J, with 14 bases between the two ends. The CDR3 contains 15 residues. Germline V gives CDR1 SGHRS, CDR2 YFSETQ. The CDR3 protein is CASSLDGGAGYGYTF. In DNA, the CDR3 is TGCGCCAGCAGCTTGGATGGAGGGGCGGGTTATGGCTACACCTTC.

This sequence joins TRBV2 and TRBJ2-1, with no clear D. The CDR3 totals 11 residues. V was cut by 1 base and J by 9 bases, with 4 bases left in between. Germline V lookup: CDR1 SNHLY, CDR2 FYNNEI. The CDR3 sequence is CASSEGGEQFF. For the CDR3, the DNA is TGTGCCAGCAGTGAAGGAGGTGAGCAGTTCTTC. Using reference TRBV2 and TRBJ2-1 for the parts outside the CDR3, the full variable domain is EPEVTQTPSHQVTQMGQEVILRCVPISNHLYFYWYRQILGQKVEFLVSFYNNEISEKSEIFDDQFSVERPDGSNFTLKIRSTKLEDSAMYFCASSEGGEQFFGPGTRLTVL.

CDR3 nucleotides: TGTGCCAGCAGCGTATCCCACACAGATACGCAGTATTTT. Residues: CASSVSHTDTQYF. The chain carries TRBV9 and TRBJ2-3; D is uncertain. The CDR3 loop spans 13 amino acids. V was cut by 1 base and J by 2 bases, with 5 bases left in between. Germline V gene sequence: CDR1 SGDLS, CDR2 YYNGEE.

The chain carries TRBV5-4 and TRBJ1-1; 8 bases line up with TRBD1. The germline CDR1 and CDR2 sequences are SGHNT and YYREEE (reference sequence). This CDR3 has 13 residues. V lost 2 bases, J lost 11 bases, and 8 bases stayed unmatched. The CDR3 DNA follows: TGTGCCAGCAGCTTCCCAGGGGGCACCTCGGCTTTCTTT. The encoded protein is CASSFPGGTSAFF.

This sequence joins TRBV7-3 and TRBJ2-2; 7 nucleotides align to TRBD1. The length of the CDR3 is 13 residues. Trimming took 9 bases from V and 4 from J; bases not matched to a gene: 5. Germline V CDR1 and CDR2: SGHTA, FQGTGA. The CDR3: CASRQGPTGELFF. CDR3 DNA: TGTGCCAGTAGACAGGGTCCCACCGGGGAGCTGTTTTTT.

In DNA, the CDR3 is TGTGCCAGCAGCCAAGTGTCAGGAAGGAGCAATCAGCCCCAGCATTTT. Translated: CASSQVSGRSNQPQHF. The V and J genes are TRBV7-2 and TRBJ1-5; D remains unclear. Germline assignment: CDR1 SGHTA and CDR2 FQGNSA. The V end lost 5 bases, the J end lost 1 base, and 15 bases lay between the germline ends. This CDR3 contains 16 residues.

V usage is TRBV6-5 and J usage is TRBJ1-1, with a possible D match to TRBD1 (6 bases). This CDR3 is built from 13 residues. V was trimmed by 7 bases and J by 1 base, leaving 10 bases between them. In germline, CDR1 is MNHEY, CDR2 SVGAGI. Here the CDR3 DNA reads TGTGCCAGCAAAAGGACAGAGAACACTGAAGCTTTCTTT. This translates into CASKRTENTEAFF.

The V gene is TRBV11-3, the J gene TRBJ1-1; D gene ambiguous. The germline V gene encodes CDR1 SGHNT and CDR2 YENEEA. This CDR3 comprises 13 residues. V shed 5 bases and J shed 0 bases, with 7 bases lying between them. CDR3 region: CASSTTVNTEAFF. Written as DNA, the CDR3 is TGTGCCAGCAGCACCACAGTGAACACTGAAGCTTTCTTT.

The CDR3 nucleotides read TGTGCCAGCAGTGAAGCCTCGGGACATTGGGGCGAGCAGTACTTC. This codes for CASSEASGHWGEQYF. The V gene is TRBV2, the J gene TRBJ2-7, with a possible D match to TRBD1 (6 bases). Deletions cut 0 bases from V and 6 bases from J, with 15 bases between. Germline V gives CDR1 SNHLY, CDR2 FYNNEI. The CDR3 length is 15 residues.

CDR3 DNA: TGTGCCAGCAGCGGAACTAACTATGATACGCAGTATTTT. The encoded protein is CASSGTNYDTQYF. The chain carries TRBV9 and TRBJ2-3; D is unresolved. The CDR3 has 13 amino acids. The germline V gene encodes CDR1 SGDLS and CDR2 YYNGEE. V lost 3 bases to trimming and J lost 6 bases, with 11 bases between them.

The V and J genes are TRBV7-3 and TRBJ2-1; TRBD2 agrees at 13 bases. V lost 4 bases to trimming and J lost 6 bases; unmatched junction nucleotides: 3. CDR1 and CDR2 from the germline V gene are SGHTA and FQGTGA. The CDR3 spans 15 residues. In nucleotides, the CDR3 is TGTGCCAGCAGCTCTCGGACTAGCGGGGGCAATGAGCAGTTCTTC. Its protein product is CASSSRTSGGNEQFF.

The chain uses TRBV9 and TRBJ2-1, with 10 bases fitting TRBD2. Germline CDR1 SGDLS, CDR2 YYNGEE. This CDR3 has 16 amino acids. Trimming took 2 bases from V and 4 from J; bases not matched to a gene: 6. Here the CDR3 reads CASSVGGSGGYNEQFF. The DNA of the CDR3 is TGTGCCAGCAGCGTTGGAGGTAGCGGGGGGTACAATGAGCAGTTCTTC. The full variable domain, its missing parts supplied by reference TRBV9 and TRBJ2-1, is DSGVTQTPKHLITATGQRVTLRCSPRSGDLSVYWYQQSLDQGLQFLIQYYNGEERAKGNILERFSAQQFPDLHSELNLSSLELGDSALYFCASSVGGSGGYNEQFFGPGTRLTVL.

V and J are TRBV7-9 and TRBJ2-2; TRBD1 agrees at 8 bases. CDR1 is SEHNR, CDR2 FQNEAQ, per germline (reference sequence). V lost 2 bases to trimming and J lost 5 bases; unmatched junction nucleotides: 7. The CDR3 extends over 16 amino acids. The CDR3 spells CASSLLRTGKTGELFF. CDR3 nucleotide sequence: TGTGCCAGCAGCTTATTACGGACAGGGAAGACCGGGGAGCTGTTTTTT.

V and J are TRBV4-1 and TRBJ1-1; D is ambiguous. Trimming left V 4 bases short and J 6 bases short, with 12 bases between. This CDR3 contains 13 residues. Germline CDR1 is MGHRA and CDR2 is YSYEKL. The DNA for the CDR3 is TGCGCCAGCAGCCTACTGGTGAGGTCTGAAGCTTTCTTT. Its translation is CASSLLVRSEAFF.

The chain combines TRBV5-6 with TRBJ1-6; D possibly corresponds to TRBD1 (6 bases). The V gene lost 0 bases and the J gene lost 7 bases, with 8 bases spanning the gap. Germline CDR1 and CDR2: SGHDT and YYEEEE. The CDR3 has 14 residues. The CDR3 sequence is CASSLGQENSPLHF. CDR3 coding DNA: TGTGCCAGCAGCTTGGGACAGGAGAATTCACCCCTCCACTTT.

The chain has TRBV4-3 and TRBJ1-1; D call uncertain. The CDR3 is 17 residues long. V lost 0 bases, J lost 0 bases, and 14 bases lay in between. Germline-derived CDR1 and CDR2 are LGHNA and YSLEER. CDR3: CASSQEVGRSMNTEAFF. Here the CDR3 DNA reads TGCGCCAGCAGCCAAGAGGTGGGCAGATCCATGAACACTGAAGCTTTCTTT.